The sequence of this TCR beta chain was determined in a study of blood T cells in healthy people across ages. General study results and limits: Getting older went along with TCR beta diversity per million T cells dropping roughly linearly.

Germline CDR1 reads SGHTA; CDR2 reads FQGNSA. The CDR3 has 15 residues. This clonotype came up a few times. Its target is unknown. Relative to the germline gene, one junction end is altered; a read error may explain this. With a J-beta primer mix and a sample-barcoded 5' primer, a second PCR ran about 6 to 11 cycles. Each of the cDNA molecules was tagged by a template-switch adaptor with 12 random nucleotides. Per sample, CDR3-containing paired-end reads numbered at least 2.5 million. One entry per CDR3 protein results from TCRdb running MiXCR on the 5' RACE reads. The sample has about 970,000 distinct CDR3 sequences, roughly 51% seen once.

This rearrangement joins TRBV7-2 to TRBJ2-1; possibly TRBD2 for D (5 bases). The clonotype comes from a woman aged 60-70 years in good health. The specimen was blood. CDR3 amino acids: CASSSILGSYAEQFF. CDR3 DNA sequence: TGCGCCAGCAGCTCAATACTGGGGAGCTACGCTGAGCAGTTCTTC.